This is a list of T cell receptor beta chains from one sample in a study of T cell responses to AZD1222 COVID-19 vaccine. Sequencing used immunoSEQ multiplex PCR; TCRdb keeps in-frame clones, though not all of them. The sample lists roughly 110,000 clones; 65% to 85% were seen once. The material sequenced was peripheral blood, taken on day 0 of AZD1222 vaccination. All receptors come from an adult in good health. Both conserved end residues are part of each CDR3. A D gene is named only where the DNA matches it firmly. A clone size is listed for some rows: how often the clone was seen (once, few, many), or a class if it is expanded.

j_call v_call clone_size d_call cdr3_aa cdr3_nt
TRBJ1-1 TRBV6-4 . . CASSASAVNTEAFF TGTGCCAGCAGTGCTTCGGCAGTGAACACTGAAGCTTTCTTT
TRBJ2-2 TRBV6-5 . . CASSYSWTPNTGELFF TGTGCCAGCAGTTACTCTTGGACCCCGAACACCGGGGAGCTGTTTTTT
TRBJ2-2 TRBV5-4 . . CASSAGARETGELFF TGTGCCAGCAGCGCCGGTGCGAGGGAAACCGGGGAGCTGTTTTTT
TRBJ1-2 TRBV18 . . CASSPGPDNATF TGTGCCAGCTCACCCGGGCCAGACAATGCCACCTTC
TRBJ2-3 TRBV28 . . CASSLARSTQYF TGTGCCAGCAGTTTAGCCCGATCTACGCAGTATTTT
TRBJ1-1 TRBV29-1 . . CSVESRADRRAHTEAFF TGCAGCGTTGAATCCAGGGCCGATAGACGGGCCCACACTGAAGCTTTCTTT
TRBJ1-4 TRBV5-1 . . CASSLEPRIATNEKLFF TGCGCCAGCAGCTTGGAACCCAGAATAGCAACTAATGAAAAACTGTTTTTT
TRBJ1-4 TRBV28 . . CASSLDARGGKLFF TGTGCCAGCAGTTTGGACGCGAGGGGAGGAAAACTGTTTTTT
TRBJ1-1 TRBV6-5 . TRBD1 CASSRQGRNTEAFF TGTGCCAGCAGCAGACAGGGAAGGAACACTGAAGCTTTCTTT
TRBJ1-2 TRBV28 . TRBD1 CASSLWFAGGLNGYTF TGTGCCAGCAGTTTATGGTTTGCAGGGGGATTAAATGGCTACACCTTC
TRBJ2-5 TRBV4-1 . . CASSQWGTEETQYF TGCGCCAGCAGCCAATGGGGGACTGAAGAGACCCAGTACTTC
TRBJ2-5 TRBV21-1 few . CALGGVEETQYF TGTGCCCTGGGAGGGGTCGAGGAGACCCAGTACTTC
TRBJ1-4 TRBV28 few . CASTKGFPPTNEKLFF TGTGCCAGCACAAAGGGTTTTCCTCCGACTAATGAAAAACTGTTTTTT
TRBJ2-1 TRBV11-3 . TRBD2 CASSPGTSGTNEQFF TGTGCCAGCTCTCCCGGGACTAGCGGGACCAATGAGCAGTTCTTC
TRBJ1-2 TRBV19 . TRBD1 CASSNRGLGYGYTF TGTGCCAGTAGTAACAGGGGGCTGGGCTATGGCTACACCTTC
TRBJ2-1 TRBV7-2 . . CASSPQQIFNEQFF TGTGCCAGCAGCCCACAACAAATCTTCAATGAGCAGTTCTTC
TRBJ2-7 TRBV10-3 . . CAVGRGSGLYEQYF TGTGCCGTGGGTCGGGGTAGCGGACTCTACGAGCAGTACTTC
TRBJ1-4 TRBV28 . . CASSSIDEKLFF TGTGCCAGCAGTTCAATCGATGAAAAACTGTTTTTT
TRBJ1-3 TRBV5-1 few . CASSLAPLTGMTGNTIYF TGCGCCAGCAGCTTGGCCCCGCTCACAGGGATGACTGGAAACACCATATATTTT
TRBJ2-7 TRBV19 . . CASSPGGTNAYEQYF TGTGCCAGTAGTCCAGGGGGGACAAATGCCTACGAGCAGTACTTC
TRBJ1-2 TRBV5-1 . TRBD1 CASNPGGDYGYTF TGCGCCAGCAATCCAGGGGGGGACTATGGCTACACCTTC
TRBJ2-7 TRBV28 once . CASRVGGLIYEQYF TGTGCCAGCAGGGTTGGGGGACTGATTTACGAGCAGTACTTC
TRBJ2-7 TRBV6-6 . . CASSYSHGTNYEQYF TGTGCCAGCAGTTACTCGCACGGGACCAACTACGAGCAGTACTTC
TRBJ1-1 TRBV18 . TRBD1 CASSPSNRDRGRTFF TGTGCCAGCTCACCCTCCAATCGGGACAGGGGACGTACTTTCTTT
TRBJ2-7 TRBV11-2 . TRBD2 CATAGREGLIRYF TGTGCCACGGCGGGGCGGGAGGGCCTCATACGGTACTTC
TRBJ2-5 TRBV5-4 few . CASSFGRASETQYF TGTGCCAGCAGCTTTGGCAGGGCGTCAGAGACCCAGTACTTC
TRBJ2-1 TRBV27 . TRBD1 CASSPKPTGISYNEQFF TGTGCCAGCAGTCCAAAACCGACAGGGATCTCCTACAATGAGCAGTTCTTC
TRBJ1-1 TRBV7-2 . . CASSTAGDRNTEAFF TGTGCCAGCAGCACCGCGGGGGATAGGAACACTGAAGCTTTCTTT
TRBJ2-6 TRBV25-1 . . CASSDLTGANVLTF TGTGCCAGCAGTGACCTGACTGGGGCCAACGTCCTGACTTTC
TRBJ2-2 TRBV7-2 . . CASSRDINTGELFF TGTGCCAGCAGCCGGGATATAAACACCGGGGAGCTGTTTTTT
TRBJ2-7 TRBV28 . . CASSFRDYEQYF TGTGCCAGCAGTTTCAGGGACTACGAGCAGTACTTC
TRBJ2-7 TRBV5-1 . TRBD2 CASSLGAGGPFEQYF TGCGCCAGCAGCTTGGGGGCGGGAGGGCCGTTTGAGCAGTACTTC
TRBJ1-1 TRBV6-5 . . CASRGLRVNTEAFF TGTGCCAGCAGGGGCTTGAGGGTGAACACTGAAGCTTTCTTT
TRBJ2-4 TRBV27 . . CASSLGQGLAKNIQYF TGTGCCAGCAGTTTAGGGCAGGGTTTAGCCAAAAACATTCAGTACTTC
TRBJ1-2 TRBV5-1 . . CASSFDGDYGYTF TGCGCCAGCAGCTTTGACGGAGACTATGGCTACACCTTC
TRBJ1-5 TRBV6-2/TRBV6-3 . . CASSPLGQPQHF TGTGCCAGCAGTCCACTCGGACAGCCCCAGCATTTT
TRBJ2-5 TRBV7-2 . . CASSSPRGAAGTKETQYF TGTGCCAGCAGCTCCCCTAGGGGGGCGGCGGGGACTAAAGAGACCCAGTACTTC
TRBJ1-4 TRBV27 . . CASSLGSGKLFF TGTGCCAGCAGTTTGGGAAGTGGGAAACTGTTTTTT
TRBJ2-5 TRBV29-1 . TRBD2 CSVGRSYGGQETQYF TGCAGCGTTGGACGATCGTACGGGGGGCAAGAGACCCAGTACTTC
TRBJ2-2 TRBV19 few . CASSIEGSGGGLGELFF TGTGCCAGTAGTATAGAAGGTAGCGGAGGGGGTCTCGGGGAGCTGTTTTTT
TRBJ1-5 TRBV28 few . CASTTGGVTHNQPQHF TGTGCCAGCACCACTGGGGGGGTAACGCACAATCAGCCCCAGCATTTT
TRBJ1-5 TRBV10-3 . . CAISERQVSSGNQPQHF TGTGCCATCAGTGAGCGGCAGGTCTCTAGCGGCAATCAGCCCCAGCATTTT
TRBJ2-3 TRBV6-1 . TRBD2 CASSERSSGPADTQYF TGTGCCAGCAGTGAAAGGTCTAGCGGGCCGGCAGATACGCAGTATTTT
TRBJ1-5 TRBV27 . TRBD1 CASSYTGVSGQPQHF TGTGCCAGCAGTTATACAGGGGTTTCAGGTCAGCCCCAGCATTTT
TRBJ1-6 TRBV4-2 few . CASSQEARDNSPLHF TGTGCCAGCAGCCAAGAGGCTCGGGATAATTCACCCCTCCACTTT
TRBJ1-1 TRBV12-3/TRBV12-4 . . CASGVGLNTEAFF TGTGCCAGTGGTGTGGGGTTGAACACTGAAGCTTTCTTT
TRBJ1-1 TRBV7-8 . . CASSPYTGHPNTEAFF TGTGCCAGCAGCCCATACACGGGACACCCGAACACTGAAGCTTTCTTT
TRBJ2-7 TRBV28 . TRBD1 CASSLPQDRKQYF TGTGCCAGCAGTTTACCCCAGGACAGGAAGCAGTACTTC
TRBJ2-3 TRBV7-9 . TRBD2 CASSSGRAGADTQYF TGTGCCAGCAGCTCCGGGAGAGCGGGAGCGGATACGCAGTATTTT
TRBJ2-2 TRBV7-2 . . CASSLVAISGELFF TGTGCCAGCAGCTTAGTGGCTATCTCCGGGGAGCTGTTTTTT
TRBJ1-4 TRBV7-9 . . CASSLAQYNEKLFF TGTGCCAGCAGCTTAGCGCAGTATAATGAAAAACTGTTTTTT
TRBJ2-1 TRBV10-3 . . CAISGVEQYNEQFF TGTGCCATCAGTGGGGTTGAGCAATACAATGAGCAGTTCTTC
TRBJ2-2 TRBV6-2/TRBV6-3 . TRBD1 CASSGRGRELFF TGTGCCAGCAGTGGTAGGGGGCGGGAGCTGTTTTTT
TRBJ1-5 TRBV28 few . CASRLARVGNQPQHF TGTGCCAGCAGACTCGCGAGGGTAGGCAATCAGCCCCAGCATTTT
TRBJ2-3 TRBV4-3 . TRBD2 CASSQGGWGTTTDTQYF TGCGCCAGCAGCCAAGGGGGATGGGGGACTACGACAGATACGCAGTATTTT
TRBJ1-5 TRBV24-1 . . CATSGAGDHQPQHF TGTGCCACCAGTGGTGCAGGGGACCATCAGCCCCAGCATTTT
TRBJ2-2 TRBV7-2 . . CASSSRTDTGELFF TGTGCCAGCAGCTCCAGGACAGACACCGGGGAGCTGTTTTTT
TRBJ2-7 TRBV27 once TRBD2 CASSSLAGGYEQYF TGTGCCAGCAGTTCGCTAGCGGGAGGTTACGAGCAGTACTTC
TRBJ2-5 TRBV28 . . CASSGGVQLQETQYF TGTGCCAGCAGTGGAGGGGTACAGCTACAGGAGACCCAGTACTTC
TRBJ2-5 TRBV5-1 . TRBD2 CASSLGRARSIGETQYF TGCGCCAGCAGTCTCGGGAGGGCTAGATCTATCGGGGAGACCCAGTACTTC